The entry below describes one T cell receptor (beta chain). One end of the junction does not line up with germline, which may come from a read error. Only in-frame clones appear in the TCRdb table, and some are missing; sequencing was by immunoSEQ multiplex PCR. The data contain fewer than 85,000 clones, 90% to 95% of them singletons. This specimen comes from a study of OX40 agonist ivuxolimab in advanced cancers. Whole-study context: Three patients responded partially, comprising one with hepatocellular carcinoma and two with cutaneous melanoma.

CDR3 length: 12 residues. Looked up from germline, CDR1 is MNHNY and CDR2 is SVGAGI (reference sequence). The source is an adult with an advanced solid tumor such as melanoma, head and neck, liver or kidney cancer. Sequencing used CD4+ or CD8+ T cells sorted from blood, obtained in a trial of the OX40 agonist ivuxolimab. The chain carries TRBV6-6 and TRBJ2-3, with D unresolved. CDR3 in amino acids: CAGSYETATQYF. The CDR3 nucleotides are TGTGCCGGCAGTTACGAAACCGCTACGCAGTATTTT.